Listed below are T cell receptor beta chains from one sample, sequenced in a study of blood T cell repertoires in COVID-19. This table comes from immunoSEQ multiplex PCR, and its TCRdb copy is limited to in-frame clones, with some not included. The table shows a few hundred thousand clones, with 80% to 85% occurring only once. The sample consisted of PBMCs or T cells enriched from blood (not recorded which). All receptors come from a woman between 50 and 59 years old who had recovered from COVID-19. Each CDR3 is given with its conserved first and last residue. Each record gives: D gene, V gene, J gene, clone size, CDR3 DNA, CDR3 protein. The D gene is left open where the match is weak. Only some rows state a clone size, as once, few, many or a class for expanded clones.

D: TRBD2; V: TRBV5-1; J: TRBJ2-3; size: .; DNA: TGCGCCAGCAGCTTGGTGTCTAGCGGGAGCCGAACAGATACGCAGTATTTT; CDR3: CASSLVSSGSRTDTQYF
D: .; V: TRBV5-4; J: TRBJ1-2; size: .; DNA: TGTGCCAGCGGGAAAGGGGATCAGAACTATGGCTACACCTTC; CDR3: CASGKGDQNYGYTF
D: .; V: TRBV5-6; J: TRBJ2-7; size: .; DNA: TGTGCCAGCAGCACCCTACAGGTTCCCTACGAGCAGTACTTC; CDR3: CASSTLQVPYEQYF
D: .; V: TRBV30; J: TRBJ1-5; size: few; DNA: TGTGCCTGGAGTTTTACAGACAATCAGCCCCAGCATTTT; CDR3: CAWSFTDNQPQHF
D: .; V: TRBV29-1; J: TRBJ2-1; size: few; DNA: TGCAGCGTTCGGGAGACATACGCCTACAATGAGCAGTTCTTC; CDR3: CSVRETYAYNEQFF
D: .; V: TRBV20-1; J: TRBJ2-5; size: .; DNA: TGCAGTCCGTCCCAGGGAGAGACCCAGTACTTC; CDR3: CSPSQGETQYF
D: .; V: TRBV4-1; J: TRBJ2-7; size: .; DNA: TGCGCCAGCAGCCAAGATTATACCAGGTTCCCTCTCTACGAGCAGTACTTC; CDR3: CASSQDYTRFPLYEQYF
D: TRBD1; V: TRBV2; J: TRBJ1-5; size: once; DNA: TGTGCCAGCGACAGGGGCTCAGGGGAGCCCCAGCATTTT; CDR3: CASDRGSGEPQHF
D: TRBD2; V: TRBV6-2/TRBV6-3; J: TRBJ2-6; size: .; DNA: TGTGCCAGCAGTTACTCGGGACTAGGTAGCTCTGGGGCCAACGTCCTGACTTTC; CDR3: CASSYSGLGSSGANVLTF
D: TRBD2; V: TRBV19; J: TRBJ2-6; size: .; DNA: TGTGCCAGTAAAAGCGGGGGGGCTGGGGCCAACGTCCTGACTTTC; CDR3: CASKSGGAGANVLTF
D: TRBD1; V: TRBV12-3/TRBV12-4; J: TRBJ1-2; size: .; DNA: TGTGCCAGCAGTTACGGACAGGTTTATGGCTACACCTTC; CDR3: CASSYGQVYGYTF
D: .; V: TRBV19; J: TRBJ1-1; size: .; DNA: TGTGCCAGTAGTATACGTGGACAGCGGGCTTTCTTT; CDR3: CASSIRGQRAFF
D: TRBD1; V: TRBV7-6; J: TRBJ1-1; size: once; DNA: TGTGCCAGCAGCGGCAGGACAGGGTTGAACACTGAAGCTTTCTTT; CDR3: CASSGRTGLNTEAFF
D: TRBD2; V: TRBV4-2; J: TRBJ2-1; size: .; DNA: TGTGCCAGCAGCCGGCGGACTAGCGGGGAGTACAATGAGCAGTTCTTC; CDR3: CASSRRTSGEYNEQFF
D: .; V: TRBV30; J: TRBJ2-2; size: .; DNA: TGTGCCTGGAAGGTGGGACTGGGACGTGGCGGGGAGCTGTTTTTT; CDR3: CAWKVGLGRGGELFF
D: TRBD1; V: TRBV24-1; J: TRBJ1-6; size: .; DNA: TGTGCCACTCCGACAGGGTTGGGGATAAATTCACCCCTCCACTTT; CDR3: CATPTGLGINSPLHF
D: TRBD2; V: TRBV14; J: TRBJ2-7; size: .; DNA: TGTGCCAGCAGCCAAATTGGGAGGGAACGCGAGCAGTACTTC; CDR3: CASSQIGREREQYF
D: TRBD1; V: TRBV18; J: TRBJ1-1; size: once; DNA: TGTGCCAGCTCACCACGACAGGGAGTAGAAGCTTTCTTT; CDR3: CASSPRQGVEAFF
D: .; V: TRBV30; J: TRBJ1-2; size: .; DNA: TGTGCCTGGAGTCAAATAGCGGGCTACACCTTC; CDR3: CAWSQIAGYTF
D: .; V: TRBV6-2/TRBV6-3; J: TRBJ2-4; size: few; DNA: TGTGCCAGCAGTTACTCAAGACAGACAAACATTCAGTACTTC; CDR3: CASSYSRQTNIQYF
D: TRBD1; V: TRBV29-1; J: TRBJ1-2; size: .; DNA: TGCAGCGTTGTGGAACAGGGGGATGGCTACACCTTC; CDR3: CSVVEQGDGYTF
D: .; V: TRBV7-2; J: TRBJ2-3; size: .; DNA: TGTGCCAGCAGCTTAGAGGGCGGGTACACAGATACGCAGTATTTT; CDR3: CASSLEGGYTDTQYF
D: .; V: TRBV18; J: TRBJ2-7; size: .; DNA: TGTGCCAGCTCACCGGGGGGCTACGAGCAGTACTTC; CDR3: CASSPGGYEQYF
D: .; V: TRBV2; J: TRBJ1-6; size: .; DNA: TGTGCCAGCGCTACACGGAGGAATTCACCCCTCCACTTT; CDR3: CASATRRNSPLHF
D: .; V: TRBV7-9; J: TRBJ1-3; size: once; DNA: TGTGCCAGCAGCTTAGCGGGAGTGGCTGGAAACACCATATATTTT; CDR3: CASSLAGVAGNTIYF
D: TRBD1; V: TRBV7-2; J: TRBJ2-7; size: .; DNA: TGTGCCAGCAGTCCGACAGGGTTCGAGCAGTACTTC; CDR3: CASSPTGFEQYF
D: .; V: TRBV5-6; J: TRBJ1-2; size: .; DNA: TGTGCCAGCAGCCCGGGTGCCCTCGGTGCTGGCTACACCTTC; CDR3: CASSPGALGAGYTF
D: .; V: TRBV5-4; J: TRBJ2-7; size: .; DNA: TGTGCCAGCAGCTTGACAGGGTTCTACGAGCAGTACTTC; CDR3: CASSLTGFYEQYF
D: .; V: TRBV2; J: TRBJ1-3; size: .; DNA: TGTGCCAGCAGTCTAGCCGGACGGTCTGGAAACACCATATATTTT; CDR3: CASSLAGRSGNTIYF
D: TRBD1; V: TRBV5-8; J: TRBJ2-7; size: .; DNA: TGTGCCAGCAGCACCAGGGGGCGGCCAGCCTACGAGCAGTACTTC; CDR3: CASSTRGRPAYEQYF
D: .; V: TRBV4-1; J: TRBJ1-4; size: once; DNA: TGCGCCAGCAGCCAAGGAGACAGGCTGAACGAAAAACTGTTTTTT; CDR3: CASSQGDRLNEKLFF
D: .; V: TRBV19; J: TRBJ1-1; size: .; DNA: TGTGCCAGTAGGTTGTTCCAGAACACTGAAGCTTTCTTT; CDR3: CASRLFQNTEAFF
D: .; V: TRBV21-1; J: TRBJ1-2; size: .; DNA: TGTGCCAGCAGCAAAGGGGACAGGGTGACCTGGGGCTACACCTTC; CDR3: CASSKGDRVTWGYTF
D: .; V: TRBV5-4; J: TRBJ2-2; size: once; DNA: TGTGCCAGCAGCTTGGGGGGCACGAACACCGGGGAGCTGTTTTTT; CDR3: CASSLGGTNTGELFF
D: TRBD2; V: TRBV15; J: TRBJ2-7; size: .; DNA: TGTGCCACCAGCAGAGATATCCGGGAGGCCCTACCTCCCTACGAGCAGTACTTC; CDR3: CATSRDIREALPPYEQYF
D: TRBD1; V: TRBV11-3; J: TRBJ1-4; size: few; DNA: TGTGCCAGCAGCTCGGGACAGGGGACCTATAATGAAAAACTGTTTTTT; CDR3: CASSSGQGTYNEKLFF
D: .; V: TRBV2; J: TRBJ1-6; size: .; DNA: TGTGCCAGCAACGGGGGACGCAATAATTCACCCCTCCACTTT; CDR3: CASNGGRNNSPLHF
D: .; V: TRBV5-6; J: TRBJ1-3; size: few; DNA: TGTGCCAGCAGCTTGAGGGCGGGCCGAGCTGGAAACACCATATATTTT; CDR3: CASSLRAGRAGNTIYF
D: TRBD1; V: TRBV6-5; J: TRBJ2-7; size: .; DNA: TGTGCCAGCAGTTACACCCGGGACAGCCACGAGCAGTACTTC; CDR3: CASSYTRDSHEQYF
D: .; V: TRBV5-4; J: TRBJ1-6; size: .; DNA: TGTGCCAGCAGCTATGAGAGCTCCTATAATTCACCCCTCCACTTT; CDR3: CASSYESSYNSPLHF
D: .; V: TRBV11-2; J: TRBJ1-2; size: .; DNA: TGTGCCAGCAGCTCAATCCGGGGAGAGAATGGCTACACCTTC; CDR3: CASSSIRGENGYTF
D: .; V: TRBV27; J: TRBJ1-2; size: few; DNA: TGTGCCAGCAGTTTCGGTCAGGGCGGATTTGGGGGCTACACCTTC; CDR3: CASSFGQGGFGGYTF
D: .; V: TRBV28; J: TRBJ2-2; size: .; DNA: TGTGCCAGCAGTTTACGTTCTAGGAACACCGGGGAGCTGTTTTTT; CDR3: CASSLRSRNTGELFF
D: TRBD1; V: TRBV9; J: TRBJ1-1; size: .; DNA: TGTGCCAGCAGCGTTTTTGAAGGGGGCGGTTCTGAAGCTTTCTTT; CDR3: CASSVFEGGGSEAFF
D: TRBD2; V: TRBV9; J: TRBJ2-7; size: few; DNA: TGTGCCAGCAGCCCCAGGACTAGCGGAACCTACGAGCAGTACTTC; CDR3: CASSPRTSGTYEQYF
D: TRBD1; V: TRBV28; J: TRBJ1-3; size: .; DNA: TGTGCCAGCAGCACCGAGAGGACAGGACGAAACACCATATATTTT; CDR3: CASSTERTGRNTIYF
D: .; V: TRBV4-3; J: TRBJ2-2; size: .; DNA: TGCGCCAGCAGCCAGGGTCGGGTCACCGGGGAGCTGTTTTTT; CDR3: CASSQGRVTGELFF
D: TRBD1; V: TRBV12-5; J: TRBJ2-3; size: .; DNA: TGTGCTAGTGGTTTGGGGGGGACAGTCAGCACAGATACGCAGTATTTT; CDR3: CASGLGGTVSTDTQYF
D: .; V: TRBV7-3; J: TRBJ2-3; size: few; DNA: TGTGCTAGTTACCGCTTTAGCACAGATACGCAGTATTTT; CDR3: CASYRFSTDTQYF
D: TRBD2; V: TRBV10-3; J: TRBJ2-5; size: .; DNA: TGTGCCATCAGTGCCCATTCGGCGGGAGAGGGGACCCAGTACTTC; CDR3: CAISAHSAGEGTQYF
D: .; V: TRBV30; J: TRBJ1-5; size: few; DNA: TGTGCCTGGCAACACCCAGGGGGCAATCAGCCCCAGCATTTT; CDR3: CAWQHPGGNQPQHF
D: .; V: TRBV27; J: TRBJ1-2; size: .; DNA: TGTGCCAGCAGTTTCGGTGGAGGAAGGTGGTATGGCTACACCTTC; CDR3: CASSFGGGRWYGYTF
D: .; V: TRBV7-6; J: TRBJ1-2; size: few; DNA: TGTGCCAGCAGCCCAACCTTATGGACAGCGAACTATGGCTACACCTTC; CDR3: CASSPTLWTANYGYTF
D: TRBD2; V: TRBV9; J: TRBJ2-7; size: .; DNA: TGTGCCAGCAGCGTAACTAGCGGCACCTACGAGCAGTACTTC; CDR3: CASSVTSGTYEQYF
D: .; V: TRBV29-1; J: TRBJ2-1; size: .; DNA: TGCAGCGTTGGAGACGAGAGCTCCTACAATGAGCAGTTCTTC; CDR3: CSVGDESSYNEQFF
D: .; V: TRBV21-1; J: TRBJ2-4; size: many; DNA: TGTGCCAGCAGCAACCTAGAAGCCAAAAACATTCAGTACTTC; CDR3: CASSNLEAKNIQYF
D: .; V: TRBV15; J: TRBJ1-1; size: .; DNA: TGTGCCACCAGCAGCCTCCCCGGGAGGTGGGTGAACACTGAAGCTTTCTTT; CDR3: CATSSLPGRWVNTEAFF
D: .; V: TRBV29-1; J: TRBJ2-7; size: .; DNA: TGCAGCGCCAGTAGACAGGATAGAAATTCCGAGCAGTACTTC; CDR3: CSASRQDRNSEQYF
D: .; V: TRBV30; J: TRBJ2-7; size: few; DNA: TGTGCCTGGACCCCAGGGGGGATCAGGACCTACGAGCAGTACTTC; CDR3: CAWTPGGIRTYEQYF